This record looks at one TCR beta chain sequence and its context. Its antigen is unidentified. Using immunoSEQ multiplex PCR, the repertoire was profiled, and TCRdb retains in-frame clones only, with some absent. The table lists some 60,000 clones, 90% to 95% of them singletons, with about 4% in the top ten. This record comes from a study of cytomegalovirus exposure and HLA in healthy donors. At the level of the study: The platform used for the 95 to 150 validation repertoires matched that of the 666 first-cohort repertoires, a later analysis reported.

Findings and caveats of the study: Rarity marked most TCR sequences, yet some public TCRs occurred in many donors. Confirmation was obtained in vitro that three CMV-associated chains are specific for CMV antigens. Per published reports, the classifier diagnosed cytomegalovirus status with high specificity and sensitivity.

Germline CDR1 and CDR2: MDHEN and SYDVKM. The CDR3 runs 14 residues. With V trimmed by 5 bases and J by 8 bases, 8 bases remained unmatched. The source of this sequence is a man between 18 and 29 years old in good health and CMV-seropositive. This sequence joins TRBV28 and TRBJ2-4, with 8 bases lining up with TRBD1. The sample was PBMCs. CDR3 sequence: CASSTDRGGDIQYF. CDR3 DNA: TGTGCCAGCAGTACCGACAGGGGTGGTGACATTCAGTACTTC. The whole variable domain, remainder taken from reference TRBV28 and TRBJ2-4, is DVKVTQSSRYLVKRTGEKVFLECVQDMDHENMFWYRQDPGLGLRLIYFSYDVKMKEKGDIPEGYSVSREKKERFSLILESASTNQTSMYLCASSTDRGGDIQYFGAGTRLSVL.